This T cell receptor (beta chain) was sequenced for a study of T cell responses to AZD1222 COVID-19 vaccine (dated by TCRdb to the early 2020s). Regarding the complete study: AZD1222 recipients given second doses at about 4 weeks or at about 12 weeks were pooled, since spike-specific TCR depth and breadth were not found to differ between the two schedules. TCR sequencing covered approximately 230 trial participants: roughly 200 given two doses of AZD1222 and 26 given two doses of MenACWY control vaccine. Trial participants were enrolled into age subgroups of 18-55, 56-69 and 70-plus years, which contained around 150, 29 and 61 TCR-sequenced participants, respectively.

The CDR3 regions of human TCRbeta chains were analyzed by immunosequencing. Under the source paper's analysis protocol: TCRs in the repertoires were matched against a reference library of SARS-CoV-2-specific TCRs that had been generated with the MIRA antigen-specificity platform. Breadth meant the fraction of unique TCRs that were SARS-CoV-2-associated, whereas depth meant the fraction of total T cells that were SARS-CoV-2-associated. Using the MIRA data, each spike-specific TCR was assigned both to the spike region to which the TCR was reactive and to a CD4 or CD8 class. Log10-transformed breadth and depth values were compared by one-way ANOVA with Sidak's multiple comparisons tests. TCRdb took this table from immuneACCESS and kept in-frame rearrangements with V and J called. Such tables lack part of the clones; where checked against another copy, unresolved V genes explain under half of the gap, and the rest is unexplained. The D gene and trimming were derived from the DNA, and the V and J assignments and clone size from that table. Recorded for this sample are around 120,000 clones; 75% to 95% of them occurred a single time. Approximately 2.8% of the sample rests with the top ten.

What the time point label conveys for this sample: baseline before first vaccination. The vaccinee samples were drawn from two UK trials, COV001 and COV002, one of which was a single-blind randomized controlled phase 2/3 trial testing AZD1222 (ChAdOx1 nCoV-19) in healthy adults. For TCRbeta chain sequencing, PBMC samples from trial participants were taken at day 0 and at day 28 after the second dose. This clone was picked up a small number of times. Its antigen remains unidentified. No clone much larger than this one lies a single base away; base qualities are absent. CDR1 and CDR2 were assigned from the germline V gene as SGDLS and YYNGEE. The CDR3 goes from the cysteine to the phenylalanine over 13 residues. Of the read, only the CDR3 DNA is kept; its 39 bases are in frame from base 1. V is pared back by 0 bases and J by 7 bases, with 8 bases lying between the germline termini. Study-wide findings and limitations: The vaccine-associated CD4 TCRs covered the entire spike protein, and the dominant responses fell in regions 160-218 and 743-854. A significant rise in spike-specific TCR breadth and depth was observed after two AZD1222 doses relative to day 0 and relative to MenACWY recipients. In the small 56-69-year group, the increase in depth fell short of significance, most likely because of low power. Conclusions about previously exposed vaccinees are limited because only a handful of AZD1222 recipients were SARS-CoV-2 seropositive at baseline. Epitopes outside the regions mutated in the B.1.351 and B.1.1.7 variants were reportedly recognized by nearly half of the unique spike-specific TCRs. Participants were mostly white British and included more females than males, and it was suggested by the authors that clonal diversity may have been underestimated. No day 14 peak-response samples were available, so repertoires were characterized only after the peak T cell response.

The TCR sequence derives from an adult in good health. The chain is encoded by TRBV9 joined to TRBJ2-4; TRBD2 could be the D gene, as 6 bases match. The sample in question was peripheral blood, obtained on day 0 of AZD1222 vaccination. This receptor has the CDR3 CASSVAGGNIQYF. The nucleotide sequence reads as follows: TGTGCCAGCAGCGTAGCTGGAGGGAACATTCAGTACTTC.